The 28 T cell receptor beta chains given below trace back to one sample, sequenced in a study of OX40 agonist ivuxolimab in advanced cancers. Libraries were made using the immunoSEQ multiplex PCR assay. In its TCRdb copy, this immuneACCESS table keeps in-frame sequences only and misses some clones. Where compared with another copy, unresolved V genes explain less than half of these, and the others have no known cause. The sample data list 31,000 or so clones, and 80% to 90% of these were observed just once. Jointly, the top ten make up roughly 30% of the sample. Sequenced here: CD4+ or CD8+ T cells sorted from blood, sampled in a trial of the OX40 agonist ivuxolimab. All receptors come from an adult with an advanced solid tumor such as melanoma, head and neck, liver or kidney cancer.

As regards this clone: One junction end does not reproduce the germline sequence, and a read error may be involved. This chain uses TRBV28 with TRBJ2-2; D unresolved. Germline lookup yields CDR1 MDHEN and CDR2 SYDVKM. This CDR3 is built from 14 residues. The CDR3 DNA sequence: TGTGCCAGCAGTCCTCCCCGGGCCTCCGGCGAGCTGTTTTTT. Residues: CASSPPRASGELFF. The whole variable domain, filled in from reference TRBV28 and TRBJ2-2, reads DVKVTQSSRYLVKRTGEKVFLECVQDMDHENMFWYRQDPGLGLRLIYFSYDVKMKEKGDIPEGYSVSREKKERFSLILESASTNQTSMYLCASSPPRASGELFFGEGSRLTVL.

The chain recombines TRBV11-2 with TRBJ1-5; maybe TRBD1 (6 bases). The V end was cut by 1 base, the J end by 3 bases, with 7 bases between. The CDR3 has 14 amino acids. Germline V lookup: CDR1 SGHAT, CDR2 FQNNGV. CDR3 residues: CASSLGGHNQPQHF. The CDR3 DNA follows: TGTGCCAGCAGCTTAGGGGGGCACAATCAGCCCCAGCATTTT.

The chain employs TRBV7-6 and TRBJ2-2, with a tentative D call TRBD2 (6 bases). With 5 bases removed from V and 4 bases from J, the gap between germline ends came to 11 bases. Per germline, CDR1 SGHVS and CDR2 FNYEAQ. The CDR3 runs to 14 residues. This CDR3 reads CASSPGLLTGELFF. The DNA for the CDR3 is TGTGCCAGCAGCCCGGGACTGCTCACCGGGGAGCTGTTTTTT.

The J gene is TRBJ1-4, the V gene TRBV29-1; 7 nucleotides agree with TRBD1. The CDR3 totals 15 residues. The V and J ends lost 6 bases and 4 bases, in that order; junction bases with no gene match: 11. Germline V gene sequence: CDR1 SQVTM, CDR2 ANQGSEA. CDR3 nucleotide sequence: TGCAGCGTCGTGATGGTGGGGGACAGTAATGAAAAACTGTTTTTT. Translation: CSVVMVGDSNEKLFF.

This clone was counted a few times. V and J are TRBV6-5 and TRBJ1-2; a weak D match, TRBD1 (5 bases). The V end was cut by 7 bases, the J end by 4 bases, with 19 bases between. CDR3 length equals 15 residues. Germline loops: CDR1 MNHEY, CDR2 SVGAGI. The CDR3 reads CASNRFSQGSYGYTF. In DNA, the CDR3 is TGTGCCAGCAACAGGTTTAGCCAGGGATCCTATGGCTACACCTTC.

The chain uses TRBV11-2 and TRBJ2-7, with 10 bases that match TRBD1. Trimming removed 3 bases from V and 4 bases from J; junction bases left unmatched: 6. Germline CDR1 is SGHAT and CDR2 is FQNNGV. The CDR3 consists of 15 residues. The CDR3 DNA sequence: TGTGCCAGCAGCTTCATAGGGACAGGGGTTTACGAGCAGTACTTC. This sequence encodes CASSFIGTGVYEQYF.

This clone was found once. The V gene is TRBV7-3, the J gene TRBJ2-7, with unresolved D. Trimming removed 5 bases at V and 4 bases at J, with 12 bases between. CDR3 size: 13 residues. CDR1 and CDR2 (germline): SGHTA, FQGTGA. The CDR3 DNA sequence: TGTGCCAGCAGCCGTTACAATGGGTACGAGCAGTACTTC. As protein: CASSRYNGYEQYF.

This chain connects TRBV7-8 to TRBJ2-1; TRBD1 aligns across 9 bases. This CDR3 region has 15 residues. The V gene's germline CDR1 is SGHVS and CDR2 FQNEAQ. J was trimmed by 8 bases and V by 5 bases; bases with no gene match: 10. The CDR3 bases are TGTGCCAGCAGCCCGCCGGGACAGGGTTTCGATGAGCAGTTCTTC. Protein sequence: CASSPPGQGFDEQFF. Variable domain in full (rest from reference TRBV7-8 and TRBJ2-1): GAGVSQSPRYKVAKRGQDVALRCDPISGHVSLFWYQQALGQGPEFLTYFQNEAQLDKSGLPSDRFFAERPEGSVSTLKIQRTQQEDSAVYLCASSPPGQGFDEQFFGPGTRLTVL.

The chain employs TRBV16 and TRBJ2-3, with D possibly TRBD1 on 5 matching bases. Germline CDR1 is KGHSY and CDR2 is FQNENV. V gave up 4 bases and J gave up 2 bases, with 19 bases separating them. The CDR3 runs to 17 residues. The CDR3: CASSPRVGQLYTDTQYF. In DNA, the CDR3 is TGTGCCAGCAGCCCCAGAGTGGGGCAGCTTTACACAGATACGCAGTATTTT.

The CDR3 sequence is CASSLGLNEQFF. CDR3 in DNA: TGTGCCAGCAGCTTAGGTCTCAATGAGCAGTTCTTC. The chain employs TRBV7-2 and TRBJ2-1, with no clear D. The CDR3 covers 12 residues. Per the germline V gene, CDR1 is SGHTA and CDR2 is FQGNSA. V lost 1 base and J 6 bases, leaving 4 bases between the germline ends.

V usage is TRBV2 and J usage is TRBJ2-1; no definite D call. Germline assignment: CDR1 SNHLY and CDR2 FYNNEI. This CDR3 region has 16 residues. Trimming took 3 bases from V and 0 from J, leaving 12 bases between them. The CDR3 nucleotides are TGTGCCAGCAGTGAGAAAGCCTTACCCTCCTACAATGAGCAGTTCTTC. Its protein is CASSEKALPSYNEQFF.

In this sample, this clone turned up once. V usage is TRBV28 and J usage is TRBJ2-7; TRBD1 aligns across 7 bases. The length of the CDR3 is 12 residues. Germline-derived CDR1 and CDR2 are MDHEN and SYDVKM. V lost 3 bases and J lost 4; bases outside the gene matches: 0. The CDR3 DNA is TGTGCCAGCAGTTTGACAGGGTACGAGCAGTACTTC. This translates into CASSLTGYEQYF.

The chain has TRBV5-1 and TRBJ1-2, with a tentative D call TRBD1 (5 bases). Germline assignment: CDR1 SGHRS and CDR2 YFSETQ. The CDR3 runs to 13 residues. V was trimmed by 4 bases and J by 4 bases, leaving 11 bases between them. CDR3 region: CASSPRDRYGYTF. As DNA, the CDR3 is TGCGCCAGCAGCCCCCGGGACCGCTATGGCTACACCTTC.

The rearrangement links TRBV19 to TRBJ1-1; tentative D call: TRBD1 (5 bases). CDR1 and CDR2 from the germline V gene are LNHDA and SQIVND (reference sequence). There are 11 residues in the CDR3. V lost 7 bases to trimming and J lost 11 bases, with 14 bases between them. The CDR3 region has the DNA TGTGCCAGTAAAGGGGCTCAAATGGCTTTCTTT. Translated, it gives CASKGAQMAFF. The full variable domain, with the rest looked up from reference TRBV19 and TRBJ1-1, is DGGITQSPKYLFRKEGQNVTLSCEQNLNHDAMYWYRQDPGQGLRLIYYSQIVNDFQKGDIAEGYSVSREKKESFPLTVTSAQKNPTAFYLCASKGAQMAFFGQGTRLTVV.

V is TRBV7-3 and J is TRBJ2-2; D remains unclear. Germline assignment: CDR1 SGHTA and CDR2 FQGTGA. The ends were cut back, 4 bases at V and 1 base at J, with 1 base in the middle. The length of the CDR3 is 12 residues. The CDR3 region is CASSWNTGELFF. The CDR3 region has the DNA TGTGCCAGCAGCTGGAACACCGGGGAGCTGTTTTTT.

V and J are TRBV4-2 and TRBJ1-5; D remains unclear. V dropped 3 bases and J dropped 1 base, with 10 bases sitting between them. Germline V CDR1 and CDR2: LGHNA, YNFKEQ. The length of the CDR3 is 15 residues. The CDR3: CASSHEGDSNQPQHF. The DNA for the CDR3 is TGTGCCAGCAGCCATGAAGGTGACAGCAATCAGCCCCAGCATTTT.

A note on this clone: The same CDR3 is also encoded by other DNA sequences in this sample. This rearrangement joins TRBV9 to TRBJ2-7; D tentatively reads TRBD1 or TRBD2 (6 bases each). The germline CDR1 and CDR2 sequences are SGDLS and YYNGEE. V lost 0 bases, J lost 5 bases, and 18 bases lay in between. The CDR3 contains 16 residues. This CDR3 reads CASSVGGRRGLDEQYF. The CDR3 DNA sequence: TGTGCCAGCAGCGTAGGGGGGCGGCGGGGTCTGGACGAGCAGTACTTC. Combining the CDR3 with reference TRBV9 and TRBJ2-7 gives the whole variable domain DSGVTQTPKHLITATGQRVTLRCSPRSGDLSVYWYQQSLDQGLQFLIQYYNGEERAKGNILERFSAQQFPDLHSELNLSSLELGDSALYFCASSVGGRRGLDEQYFGPGTRLTVT.

The rearrangement uses TRBV20-1 and TRBJ2-7; D is possibly TRBD2 (5 bases). The germline V gene encodes CDR1 DFQATT and CDR2 SNEGSKA (reference sequence). V shed 5 bases and J shed 2 bases, with 7 bases lying between them. The CDR3 is made up of 11 amino acids. The CDR3 DNA sequence: TGCAGTGCTCAGCGGCCCTACGAGCAGTACTTC. It yields the protein CSAQRPYEQYF.

V and J are TRBV27 and TRBJ1-6; TRBD1 might be the D (5 bases). The CDR3 contains 17 residues. V was cut by 10 bases and J by 0 bases, with 19 bases left in between. CDR1 and CDR2 from the germline V gene are MNHEY and SMNVEV (reference sequence). CDR3 nucleotide sequence: TGTGCCACCCCGTCGGGGCGAATAAGCTCCTATAATTCACCCCTCCACTTT. Residues: CATPSGRISSYNSPLHF.

This chain joins TRBV5-1 and TRBJ1-1, with a possible D match to TRBD1 (6 bases). Trimming cost V 4 bases and J 3 bases, with 16 bases left between them. This CDR3 has 15 amino acids. Germline assignment: CDR1 SGHRS and CDR2 YFSETQ. As DNA, the CDR3 is TGCGCCAGCAGCCTAGCACTGAGGGGGTACACTGAAGCTTTCTTT. Its translation: CASSLALRGYTEAFF.

The rearrangement joins TRBV9 to TRBJ1-4, with D perhaps TRBD1 (6 bases). The CDR3 totals 16 residues. Trimming stripped 4 bases from V and 0 bases from J, with 13 bases between. Per the germline V gene, CDR1 is SGDLS and CDR2 is YYNGEE. For the CDR3, the DNA is TGTGCCAGCAGCTCAACGACAGGTGCAACTAATGAAAAACTGTTTTTT. It is translated as CASSSTTGATNEKLFF.

This chain connects TRBV27 to TRBJ2-1; D is perhaps TRBD2 (5 bases). CDR3 length equals 13 residues. The V gene's germline CDR1 is MNHEY and CDR2 SMNVEV (reference sequence). V was pared by 7 bases and J by 4 bases, with 11 bases between. CDR3 bases: TGTGCCAGCACCCCCACGGGGTACAATGAGCAGTTCTTC. Amino acids: CASTPTGYNEQFF.

The chain carries TRBV6-1 and TRBJ2-7; 7 bases line up with TRBD2. Germline CDR1 MNHNS, CDR2 SASEGT. Losses at the gene ends were 3 bases for V and 3 bases for J; bases not matched to a gene: 11. CDR3 length: 16 amino acids. The CDR3 nucleotides read TGTGCCAGCAGTGAGATCGCGGGGGACGGTTACTACGAGCAGTACTTC. Translating gives CASSEIAGDGYYEQYF.

The chain has TRBV29-1 and TRBJ2-7; 7 bases map to TRBD1. Trimming cost V 5 bases and J 2 bases; bases outside gene matches: 3. Germline V gene lookup returns CDR1 SQVTM and CDR2 ANQGSEA. There are 12 residues in the CDR3. DNA for the CDR3: TGCAGCGTTATCGGGACAGCCTACGAGCAGTACTTC. Protein product: CSVIGTAYEQYF.

The chain has TRBV5-4 and TRBJ1-1; D perhaps matches TRBD1 (6 bases). Germline CDR1 reads SGHNT; CDR2 reads YYREEE (reference sequence). V dropped 4 bases and J dropped 5 bases, with 9 bases sitting between them. The CDR3 length is 12 residues. CDR3 DNA: TGTGCCAGCAGCCAGGACAGAACTGAAGCTTTCTTT. As protein: CASSQDRTEAFF.

The V call is TRBV7-6, the J call TRBJ1-4; D uncertain. The germline V gene encodes CDR1 SGHVS and CDR2 FNYEAQ. This CDR3 comprises 15 residues. V was shortened by 1 base and J by 0 bases, with 6 bases between the two germline ends. The CDR3 protein is CASSLESATNEKLFF. Here the CDR3 DNA reads TGTGCCAGCAGCTTAGAGAGTGCAACTAATGAAAAACTGTTTTTT.

The chain couples TRBV27 to TRBJ1-5; D is ambiguous. This CDR3 has 14 amino acids. V lost 6 bases and J lost 3, with 12 bases in between. Per the germline V gene, CDR1 is MNHEY and CDR2 is SMNVEV (reference sequence). This chain's CDR3 is CASSPIGHNQPQHF. CDR3 coding DNA: TGTGCCAGCAGCCCCATTGGGCACAATCAGCCCCAGCATTTT.

The rearrangement joins TRBV9 to TRBJ1-1, with D unresolved. The CDR3 is 15 residues long. In germline, CDR1 is SGDLS, CDR2 YYNGEE. The ends were cut back, 2 bases at V and 1 base at J, with 12 bases in the middle. CDR3 amino acids: CASSVGEERNTEAFF. The CDR3 nucleotides read TGTGCCAGCAGCGTTGGGGAAGAACGGAACACTGAAGCTTTCTTT.